Below, 10 T cell receptor beta chains from the same sample are listed, as sequenced in a study of blood T cell repertoires in COVID-19. Clones were read by immunoSEQ multiplex PCR, and TCRdb kept only the in-frame ones, dropping some. The sample has about 320,000 clones, more than 70% seen once. Sequencing input: peripheral blood. The receptors stem from a woman between 25 and 40 years old with COVID-19, enrolled during active disease.

The rearrangement joins TRBV5-5 to TRBJ2-2, with 7 nucleotides matching TRBD1. This CDR3 region has 18 residues. The germline V gene encodes CDR1 SGHKS and CDR2 YYEKEE (reference sequence). V lost 1 base, J lost 0 bases, and 9 bases stayed unmatched. The CDR3 DNA follows: TGTGCCAGCAGCTTGAGTCGAGGGACAGCTACGAACACCGGGGAGCTGTTTTTT. Amino acid sequence: CASSLSRGTATNTGELFF.

The sample holds one count of this clone. The rearrangement joins TRBV2 to TRBJ1-5; D unresolved. Trimming removed 3 bases at V and 8 bases at J, with 17 bases between. Germline V gives CDR1 SNHLY, CDR2 FYNNEI. CDR3 length: 15 amino acids. As DNA, the CDR3 is TGTGCCAGCAGTGACGCAGCCAACAACGAGGAGCCCCAGCATTTT. Its protein is CASSDAANNEEPQHF.

The CDR3 DNA sequence: TGTGCCAGCAGCCCCGGGGGGGGGAGTGTTATCCACGAGCAGTACTTC. Amino acid sequence: CASSPGGGSVIHEQYF. The chain recombines TRBV5-6 with TRBJ2-7; 8 bases line up with TRBD2. This CDR3 has 16 residues. CDR1 and CDR2 (germline): SGHDT, YYEEEE. Losses at the gene ends were 4 bases for V and 5 bases for J; bases not matched to a gene: 14. The entire variable domain, with the rest obtained from reference TRBV5-6 and TRBJ2-7, is as follows: DAGVTQSPTHLIKTRGQQVTLRCSPKSGHDTVSWYQQALGQGPQFIFQYYEEEERQRGNFPDRFSGHQFPNYSSELNVNALLLGDSALYLCASSPGGGSVIHEQYFGPGTRLTVT.

The rearrangement uses TRBV5-1 and TRBJ2-5; 11 bases map to TRBD2. The trim removed 4 bases at V and 1 base at J, leaving 6 bases unmatched. The CDR3 consists of 16 residues. The germline gives CDR1 SGHRS, CDR2 YFSETQ. The CDR3 DNA is TGCGCCAGCAGCGCCGGCGGGACTAGCGGCCAAGAGACCCAGTACTTC. It translates to CASSAGGTSGQETQYF.

The chain combines TRBV29-1 with TRBJ1-4; 10 bases align to TRBD1. Trimming took 5 bases from V and 8 from J; bases not matched to a gene: 8. Germline V gives CDR1 SQVTM, CDR2 ANQGSEA. This CDR3 is 14 amino acids long. The chain's CDR3 is CSVFKPGQGEKLFF. The DNA of the CDR3 is TGCAGCGTTTTTAAGCCGGGACAGGGGGAAAAACTGTTTTTT.

The CDR3 DNA reads as TGTGCCAGTTCACATCAACAAGAGACCCAGTACTTC. Translation gives CASSHQQETQYF. J is TRBJ2-5 and V is TRBV19; no firm D call. Germline V lookup: CDR1 LNHDA, CDR2 SQIVND (reference sequence). V shed 8 bases and J shed 2 bases, with 9 bases lying between them. This CDR3 region has 12 residues.

This chain links TRBV4-2 with TRBJ1-5; TRBD1 matches 7 bases. Germline V CDR1 and CDR2: LGHNA, YNFKEQ. The CDR3 spans 16 residues. V lost 0 bases and J lost 7; bases outside the gene matches: 9. The CDR3 region is CASSQDGQVGGQPQHF. The CDR3 DNA reads as TGTGCCAGCAGCCAAGATGGGCAGGTAGGGGGCCAGCCCCAGCATTTT.

The chain recombines TRBV27 with TRBJ1-4, with D possibly being TRBD1 (6 bases). Germline V gene lookup returns CDR1 MNHEY and CDR2 SMNVEV (reference sequence). The CDR3 totals 16 residues. Between the trimmed V and J ends, which lost 0 bases and 8 bases, there was a span of 16 bases. In DNA form, the CDR3 reads TGTGCCAGCAGTTTATCAGGGGCAGGGGATCAAGAAAAACTGTTTTTT. This sequence encodes CASSLSGAGDQEKLFF.

V usage is TRBV18 and J usage is TRBJ1-2; weak D call: TRBD1 (6 bases). The germline V gene has CDR1 KGHSH and CDR2 LQKENI. The CDR3 has 13 residues. Deletions cut 6 bases from V and 9 bases from J, with 17 bases between. CDR3 bases: TGTGCCAGCTCTACGGGGCAGGGGAAGAGCTACACCTTC. Protein sequence: CASSTGQGKSYTF.

The chain couples TRBV3-1 (or the pseudogene TRBV3-2) to TRBJ1-2; the match to TRBD1 covers 12 bases. Germline trimming cut 4 bases from V and 8 bases from J; bases unmatched to any gene: 11. There are 16 residues in the CDR3. Germline CDR1 and CDR2: LGHDT and YNNKEL (reference sequence). Written as DNA, the CDR3 is TGTGCCAGCAGCCGACCGGGACAGGGGGCATCGGGAGGCTACACCTTC. Amino acids: CASSRPGQGASGGYTF.